This T cell receptor (beta chain) derives from a study of blood T cell repertoires in COVID-19. This clone was picked up a small number of times. Using immunoSEQ multiplex PCR, the repertoire was profiled, and TCRdb retains in-frame clones only, with some absent. The repertoire consists of 250,000 to 350,000 clones, with about 90% occurring once and the leading ten covering approximately 5%. Trimming removed 4 bases from V and 0 bases from J, with 10 bases in between. The CDR3 is 15 residues long. Germline V gives CDR1 MNHEY, CDR2 SVGAGI. The chain joins TRBV6-5 to TRBJ1-5; D is uncertain. The sequenced material came from PBMCs or T cells enriched from blood (not recorded which). This clonotype originated in a woman in her twenties or thirties who had recovered from COVID-19. DNA for the CDR3: TGTGCCAGCAGTTTCCGACCGGGTAGCAATCAGCCCCAGCATTTT. Translated, it gives CASSFRPGSNQPQHF.